The sequence of this T cell receptor (beta chain) was determined in a study of blood T cell repertoires in COVID-19. Study-wide context: The study drew acute and convalescent COVID-19 samples from the United States, Italy and Spain. From T cells, B-cell-depleted T cells, or PBMCs came the material, which was cDNA or gDNA.

Per the original data handling: Reference gene primer amplification yielded estimated nucleated cell counts. Profiled with immunoSEQ multiplex PCR; TCRdb holds only in-frame clones, not every one. V, J and clone size are those of that table, while D and trimming were read from the DNA. The sample carries 100,000 to 120,000 clones, around nine tenths recorded once. The V end lost 5 bases, the J end lost 6 bases, and 7 bases lay between the germline ends. CDR3 length: 12 residues. CDR1 is MNHEY, CDR2 SVGAGI, per germline. This sequence was found in a woman in her fifties or sixties with acute or convalescent COVID-19. The V gene is TRBV6-5, the J gene TRBJ2-2; D is unresolved. The sequenced material came from peripheral blood. For the CDR3, the DNA is TGTGCCAGCAGTCCCCGAGCCGGGGAGCTGTTTTTT. It yields the protein CASSPRAGELFF.